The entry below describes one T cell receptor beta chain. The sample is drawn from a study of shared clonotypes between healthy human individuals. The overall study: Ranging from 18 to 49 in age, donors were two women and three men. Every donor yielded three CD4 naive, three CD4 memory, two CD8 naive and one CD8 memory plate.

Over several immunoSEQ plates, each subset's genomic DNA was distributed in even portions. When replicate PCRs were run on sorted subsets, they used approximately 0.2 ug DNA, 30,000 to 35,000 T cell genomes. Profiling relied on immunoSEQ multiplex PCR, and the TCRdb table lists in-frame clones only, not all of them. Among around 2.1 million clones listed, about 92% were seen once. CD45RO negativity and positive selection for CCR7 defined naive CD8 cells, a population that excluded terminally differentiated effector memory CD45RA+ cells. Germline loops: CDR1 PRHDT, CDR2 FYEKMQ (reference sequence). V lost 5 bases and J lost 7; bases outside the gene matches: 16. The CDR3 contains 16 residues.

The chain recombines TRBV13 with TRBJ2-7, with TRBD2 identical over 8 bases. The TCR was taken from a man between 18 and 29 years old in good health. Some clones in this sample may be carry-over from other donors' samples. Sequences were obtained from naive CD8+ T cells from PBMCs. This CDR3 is CASSPRSGSRNGEQYF. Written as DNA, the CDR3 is TGTGCCAGCAGCCCCCGCAGCGGGAGTCGAAATGGGGAGCAGTACTTC.